The clone carrying this T cell receptor (beta chain) was found a few times. Its antigen remains unknown. Russia was home to the donors, healthy Caucasian individuals aged roughly 6 to 95. The use of a sample-barcoded 5' primer and a J-beta primer mix characterized a second PCR of 7 to 11 cycles. One entry per CDR3 protein results from TCRdb running MiXCR on the 5' RACE reads. The sample includes 550,000 to 750,000 distinct CDR3 sequences, roughly 21% of them seen just once. These data come from a study of blood T cells in healthy people across ages. General study findings and limits: Calculation of diversity from one million T cells yielded estimates considered to be underestimates.

Specimen: blood. This receptor was obtained from a man between 65 and 79 years old in good health.

As DNA, the CDR3 is TGCAGTGCTAGTGACCTCGGGACCTCCGACTACGAGCAGTACTTC. Protein product: CSASDLGTSDYEQYF. This chain links TRBV20-1 with TRBJ2-7; D assignment may be TRBD1 or TRBD2 (5 bases each). V was trimmed by 3 bases and J by 3 bases, leaving 18 bases between them. The CDR3 extends over 15 amino acids. Per germline, CDR1 DFQATT and CDR2 SNEGSKA (reference sequence).